Described below is a single T cell receptor beta chain sequence and its context. Researchers sorted participants into cohorts using their self-reported clinical history. These data are taken from a study of blood T cell repertoires in COVID-19. There are 14 residues in the CDR3. The V end lost 0 bases, the J end lost 5 bases, and 11 bases lay between the germline ends. Germline assignment: CDR1 GTSNPN and CDR2 SVGIG (reference sequence). Produced via immunoSEQ multiplex PCR; TCRdb's table is partial and in-frame only. The repertoire has around 330,000 clones, about 91% of them found once; the top ten carry approximately 8.8%.

The sequence came from a woman aged 35 to 49 who had recovered from COVID-19. The source material was PBMCs or T cells enriched from blood (not recorded which). This chain connects TRBV30 to TRBJ1-5; D call uncertain. CDR3 sequence: CAWSVRGQYQPQHF. DNA for the CDR3: TGTGCCTGGAGTGTAAGAGGGCAGTATCAGCCCCAGCATTTT.